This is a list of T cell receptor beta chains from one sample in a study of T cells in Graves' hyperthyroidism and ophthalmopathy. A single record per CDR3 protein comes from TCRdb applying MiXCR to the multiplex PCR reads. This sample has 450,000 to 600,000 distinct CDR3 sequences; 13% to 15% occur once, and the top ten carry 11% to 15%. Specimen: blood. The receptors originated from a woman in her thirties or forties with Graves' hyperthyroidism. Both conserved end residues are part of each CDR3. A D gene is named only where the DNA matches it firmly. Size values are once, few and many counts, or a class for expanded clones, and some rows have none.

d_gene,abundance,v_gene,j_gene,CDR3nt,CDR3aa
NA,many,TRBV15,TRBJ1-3,TGTGCCACCAGGGGGAATTCTGGAAACACCATATATTTT,CATRGNSGNTIYF
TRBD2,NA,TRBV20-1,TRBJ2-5,TGCAGTGCTAGGCCCCTAAGCGGGAGGGACAGGGAGACCCAGTACTTC,CSARPLSGRDRETQYF
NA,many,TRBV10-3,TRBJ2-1,TGTGCCATCAGGGTTAGCGGAGTTTACAATGAGCAGTTCTTC,CAIRVSGVYNEQFF
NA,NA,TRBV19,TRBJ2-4,TGTGCCAGTAGTGAAACAGACAAAAACATTCAGTACTTC,CASSETDKNIQYF
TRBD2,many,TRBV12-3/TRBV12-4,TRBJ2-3,TGTGCCAGCAGGTACACTAGCGGCCCTGCGGATACGCAGTATTTT,CASRYTSGPADTQYF
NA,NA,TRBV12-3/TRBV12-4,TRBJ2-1,TGTGCCAGCGGAGGGACAGCTGTTTCCTACAATGAGCAGTTCTTC,CASGGTAVSYNEQFF
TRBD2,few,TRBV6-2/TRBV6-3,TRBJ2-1,TGTGCCAGCAGAGACATAGCGGGACCTAACAATGAGCAGTTCTTC,CASRDIAGPNNEQFF
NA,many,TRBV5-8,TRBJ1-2,TGTGCCAGCAGCTTGGGAGGGGTTAACTATGGCTACACCTTC,CASSLGGVNYGYTF
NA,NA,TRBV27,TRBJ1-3,TGTGCCAGCAGTTTACTTGGGAACTCTGGAAACACCATATATTTT,CASSLLGNSGNTIYF
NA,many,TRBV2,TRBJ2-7,TGTGCCAGCACCGAAGTCACCTACGAGCAGTACTTC,CASTEVTYEQYF
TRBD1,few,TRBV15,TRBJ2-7,TGTGCCACCAGCAGAGGGAGAGGGGGCCGGGAGCAGTACTTC,CATSRGRGGREQYF
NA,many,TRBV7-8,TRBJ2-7,TGTGCCAGCAGCTTAGGGCTCGGGGTTCTCTCCTACGAGCAGTACTTC,CASSLGLGVLSYEQYF
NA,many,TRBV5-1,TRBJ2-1,TGCGCCAGCAGCAAACCAGGCAATGAGCAGTTCTTC,CASSKPGNEQFF
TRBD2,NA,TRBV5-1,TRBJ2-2,TGCGCCAGCAGCTATACCGGGACTAGCGGCACCGGGGAGCTGTTTTTT,CASSYTGTSGTGELFF
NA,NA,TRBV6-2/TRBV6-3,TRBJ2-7,TGTGCCAGCAGTTACGGTATGAACGAGCAGTACTTC,CASSYGMNEQYF
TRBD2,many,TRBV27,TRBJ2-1,TGTGCCAGCACCCCGACGGGACTAGCGGGTGACAATGAGCAGTTCTTC,CASTPTGLAGDNEQFF
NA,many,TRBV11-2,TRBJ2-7,TGTGCCAGCAGCCGCAGGGACGAGCAGTACTTC,CASSRRDEQYF